This is a list of T cell receptor beta chains from one sample in a study of identical twins. TCRdb fed the 5' RACE reads into MiXCR, producing one record per CDR3 protein. The repertoire holds 500,000 or so distinct CDR3 sequences, with less than 25% as singletons. This sample was also put to use in a study of T cells expressing NK-cell markers.

Sequencing was performed on CD4+ T cells sorted from blood. These receptor sequences come from a woman younger than 30 in good health. Each CDR3 is given with its conserved first and last residue. Fields, in order: CDR3 DNA, CDR3 protein, V gene, clone size, J gene, D gene. A D gene is named only where the DNA matches it firmly. Clone size is stated in some rows and not others, as once, few, many or a class when expanded.

CDR3nt: TGTGCCAGCAGTGAAGCCGCGGGGGCCACTGAAGCTTTCTTT
CDR3aa: CASSEAAGATEAFF
v_gene: TRBV6-1
abundance: -
j_gene: TRBJ1-1
d_gene: -

CDR3nt: TGCAGTGCTAGTGGTCTAGCGGCAGAGACCCAGTACTTC
CDR3aa: CSASGLAAETQYF
v_gene: TRBV20-1
abundance: -
j_gene: TRBJ2-5
d_gene: TRBD2

CDR3nt: TGCGCCAGCAGCTACACAGGACTAGGGGGGGAAATTCAGTACTTC
CDR3aa: CASSYTGLGGEIQYF
v_gene: TRBV5-1
abundance: -
j_gene: TRBJ2-4
d_gene: -

CDR3nt: TGTGCCAGCAGCCGTGGCAGGGAGGGATTTACCTACGAGCAGTACTTC
CDR3aa: CASSRGREGFTYEQYF
v_gene: TRBV5-6
abundance: few
j_gene: TRBJ2-7
d_gene: TRBD2

CDR3nt: TGCAGTATCCCGGCCGGTAATCAGGCAGATACGCAGTATTTT
CDR3aa: CSIPAGNQADTQYF
v_gene: TRBV20-1
abundance: few
j_gene: TRBJ2-3
d_gene: -

CDR3nt: TGCGCCAGCAGTGAACAGGGGGCCCGGACTAGCGTTTACAATGAGCAGTTCTTC
CDR3aa: CASSEQGARTSVYNEQFF
v_gene: TRBV10-1
abundance: -
j_gene: TRBJ2-1
d_gene: -

CDR3nt: TGTGCCAGCAGCTCCGACAGGGGACGTGGCTACACCTTC
CDR3aa: CASSSDRGRGYTF
v_gene: TRBV5-6
abundance: many
j_gene: TRBJ1-2
d_gene: TRBD1

CDR3nt: TGTGCCAGCAGCTTATTACGGGAGTACACCGGGGAGCTGTTTTTT
CDR3aa: CASSLLREYTGELFF
v_gene: TRBV11-2
abundance: -
j_gene: TRBJ2-2
d_gene: -

CDR3nt: TGTGCCAGCAGCGTAGCTACTACAGGGGGAGCTTTCTTT
CDR3aa: CASSVATTGGAFF
v_gene: TRBV9
abundance: few
j_gene: TRBJ1-1
d_gene: TRBD1

CDR3nt: TGCGCCAGCAGCTTGGCGTCGAGTAGCGGGGGGGCCTACGTTGGAGATACGCAGTATTTT
CDR3aa: CASSLASSSGGAYVGDTQYF
v_gene: TRBV5-1
abundance: -
j_gene: TRBJ2-3
d_gene: TRBD2

CDR3nt: TGTGCCAGCAGCGCCAGACTAGCGGGAGGGTACTCAAATGAGCAGTTCTTC
CDR3aa: CASSARLAGGYSNEQFF
v_gene: TRBV9
abundance: few
j_gene: TRBJ2-1
d_gene: TRBD2

CDR3nt: TGTGCCAGCAGTTTCAACTTGAGCAGGTCCCAGATCCAGCATTTT
CDR3aa: CASSFNLSRSQIQHF
v_gene: TRBV12-3/TRBV12-4
abundance: few
j_gene: TRBJ1-5
d_gene: -

CDR3nt: TGTGCCAGCAGCTTACAGTCTAGCGGGAGAGGGGGGCAAGAGACCCAGTACTTC
CDR3aa: CASSLQSSGRGGQETQYF
v_gene: TRBV11-2
abundance: -
j_gene: TRBJ2-5
d_gene: TRBD2

CDR3nt: TGCAGCGTGTTATGGGGACCTAACACTGAAGCTTTCTTT
CDR3aa: CSVLWGPNTEAFF
v_gene: TRBV29-1
abundance: many
j_gene: TRBJ1-1
d_gene: -

CDR3nt: TGTGCCAGCTCACCTACGGCAGACAACGAGCAGTACTTC
CDR3aa: CASSPTADNEQYF
v_gene: TRBV18
abundance: -
j_gene: TRBJ2-7
d_gene: -

CDR3nt: TGTGCCATCAGCCCCGGGGGGGCCAACACCGGGGAGCTGTTTTTT
CDR3aa: CAISPGGANTGELFF
v_gene: TRBV10-3
abundance: -
j_gene: TRBJ2-2
d_gene: TRBD2